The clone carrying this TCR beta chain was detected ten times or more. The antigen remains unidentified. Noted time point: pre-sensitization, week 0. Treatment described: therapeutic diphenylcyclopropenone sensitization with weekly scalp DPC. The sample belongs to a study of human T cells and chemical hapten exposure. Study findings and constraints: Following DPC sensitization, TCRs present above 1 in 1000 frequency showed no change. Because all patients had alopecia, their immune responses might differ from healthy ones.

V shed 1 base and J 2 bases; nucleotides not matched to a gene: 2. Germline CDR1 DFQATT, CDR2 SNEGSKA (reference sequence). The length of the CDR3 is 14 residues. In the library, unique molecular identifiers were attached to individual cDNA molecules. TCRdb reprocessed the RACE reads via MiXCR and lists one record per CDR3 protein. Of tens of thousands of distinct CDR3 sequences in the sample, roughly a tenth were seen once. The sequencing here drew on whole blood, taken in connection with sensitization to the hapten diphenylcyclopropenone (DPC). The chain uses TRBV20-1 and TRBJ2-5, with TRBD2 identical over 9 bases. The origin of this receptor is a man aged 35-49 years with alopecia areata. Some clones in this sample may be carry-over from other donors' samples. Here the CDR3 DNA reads TGCAGTGCTAGAGTAGCGGGAGCGCAAGAGACCCAGTACTTC. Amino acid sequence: CSARVAGAQETQYF.